The 13 T cell receptor beta chains listed next were all sequenced from one sample in a study of T cell responses to AZD1222 COVID-19 vaccine. Assay used: immunoSEQ multiplex PCR; TCRdb lists only in-frame clones, some missing. The data hold 95,000 or so clones, with 90% to 95% observed a single time. Source: peripheral blood, taken 28 days after the second AZD1222 dose. These TCRs come from an adult who received the AZD1222 COVID-19 vaccine.

The DNA for the CDR3 is TGTGCCATCAGTGAGTCGAGGGTAGCGGGGGCCCAAGAGACCCAGTACTTC. It specifies CAISESRVAGAQETQYF. The V call is TRBV10-3, the J call TRBJ2-5; TRBD2 aligns across 9 bases. The ends lost 0 bases at V and 1 base at J; junction bases unmatched: 6. Germline loops: CDR1 ENHRY, CDR2 SYGVKD. This CDR3 comprises 17 residues.

The V and J genes are TRBV27 and TRBJ1-5; D is unclear. This CDR3 is built from 14 residues. Germline-derived CDR1 and CDR2 are MNHEY and SMNVEV (reference sequence). V lost 3 bases and J 2 bases, leaving 8 bases between the germline ends. CDR3 DNA: TGTGCCAGCAGTTTGTTTGCGGGCAATCAGCCCCAGCATTTT. Translating it yields CASSLFAGNQPQHF.

V gene TRBV7-2 combines with J gene TRBJ1-3; D possibly corresponds to TRBD1 (5 bases). CDR1 SGHTA and CDR2 FQGNSA come from the germline V gene. V was pared by 6 bases and J by 0 bases, with 9 bases between. CDR3 length: 14 amino acids. CDR3 amino acids: CASREGPSGNTIYF. Written as DNA, the CDR3 is TGTGCCAGCAGGGAGGGGCCCTCTGGAAACACCATATATTTT.

V and J are TRBV7-3 and TRBJ2-7; D unresolved. Germline V gene lookup returns CDR1 SGHTA and CDR2 FQGTGA. The CDR3 spans 15 residues. Trimming shortened V by 2 bases and J by 4 bases, and 15 bases separated the two germline ends. The CDR3 region has the DNA TGTGCCAGCAGCTTAGTGGGTGGTATTGATTACGAGCAGTACTTC. Translated: CASSLVGGIDYEQYF.

V is TRBV24-1 and J is TRBJ2-3; 7 bases map to TRBD1. The germline gives CDR1 KGHDR, CDR2 SFDVKD. Trimming took 6 bases from V and 3 from J; bases not matched to a gene: 5. This CDR3 comprises 14 residues. DNA for the CDR3: TGTGCCACCAGTAAGAGGGGGCAAACAGATACGCAGTATTTT. Residues: CATSKRGQTDTQYF.

This clone was observed a few times. The chain combines TRBV3-1 (or the pseudogene TRBV3-2) with TRBJ2-3; 8 bases agree with TRBD2. Trimming removed 5 bases from V and 2 bases from J; junction bases left unmatched: 6. CDR3 size: 15 residues. Germline V gene sequence: CDR1 LGHDT, CDR2 YNNKEL (reference sequence). The CDR3 bases are TGTGCCAGCAGCATTCTAGCGGGCCACACAGATACGCAGTATTTT. This sequence encodes CASSILAGHTDTQYF.

The chain links TRBV11-2 to TRBJ1-1; 11 bases align to TRBD1. This CDR3 is 15 amino acids long. The ends lost 3 bases at V and 5 bases at J; junction bases unmatched: 5. CDR1 is SGHAT, CDR2 FQNNGV, per germline. This CDR3 reads CASSFRGQGGTEAFF. The CDR3 coding sequence is TGTGCCAGCAGCTTCCGGGGACAGGGGGGAACTGAAGCTTTCTTT.

V gene TRBV6-5 combines with J gene TRBJ2-3; D gene uncertain. Germline V gene sequence: CDR1 MNHEY, CDR2 SVGAGI. V was clipped by 6 bases and J by 2 bases, with 9 bases between them. The CDR3 loop spans 13 amino acids. The CDR3 DNA is TGTGCCAGCAGGTGGCCCGACACAGATACGCAGTATTTT. It encodes CASRWPDTDTQYF.

The chain joins TRBV2 to TRBJ2-3; D gene unclear. Per germline, CDR1 SNHLY and CDR2 FYNNEI. The CDR3 is 14 residues long. V was clipped by 9 bases and J by 3 bases, with 16 bases between them. The CDR3 is CASRFLGKTDTQYF. The CDR3 DNA reads as TGTGCCAGTCGGTTCCTTGGGAAGACAGATACGCAGTATTTT. Together with reference TRBV2 and TRBJ2-3, the CDR3 gives the full variable domain: EPEVTQTPSHQVTQMGQEVILRCVPISNHLYFYWYRQILGQKVEFLVSFYNNEISEKSEIFDDQFSVERPDGSNFTLKIRSTKLEDSAMYFCASRFLGKTDTQYFGPGTRLTVL.

The chain uses TRBV6-2 or TRBV6-3 and TRBJ2-5; 7 bases fit TRBD1. This CDR3 comprises 16 residues. The germline V gene has CDR1 MNHEY and CDR2 SVGEGT. Trimming at V came to 6 bases and at J to 2 bases, leaving 12 bases not matched to a gene. The CDR3 nucleotides read TGTGCCAGCAGCTCCACAGGGGCCGATCCTCAAGAGACCCAGTACTTC. Translating gives CASSSTGADPQETQYF.

J is TRBJ1-1 and V is TRBV29-1, with D uncertain. V was shortened by 6 bases and J by 1 base, with 3 bases between the two germline ends. The CDR3 spans 10 residues. The germline V gene encodes CDR1 SQVTM and CDR2 ANQGSEA. The CDR3 protein is CSVANTEAFF. Written as DNA, the CDR3 is TGCAGCGTAGCGAACACTGAAGCTTTCTTT.

V gene TRBV5-4 combines with J gene TRBJ2-1, with 9 bases matching TRBD2. V dropped 2 bases and J dropped 7; count of bases not matched to a gene: 10. Germline-derived CDR1 and CDR2 are SGHNT and YYREEE (reference sequence). There are 16 residues in the CDR3. The chain's CDR3 is CASSLLSGSGRNEQFF. CDR3 bases: TGTGCCAGCAGCTTACTTAGTGGTAGCGGGAGAAATGAGCAGTTCTTC.

This sequence joins TRBV12-3 or TRBV12-4 and TRBJ1-3; D is uncertain. V dropped 6 bases and J dropped 0 bases, with 6 bases sitting between them. The CDR3 has 13 residues. CDR3 in amino acids: CASSARSGNTIYF. CDR3 nucleotide sequence: TGTGCCAGCAGCGCCCGCTCTGGAAACACCATATATTTT.